The clone carrying this T cell receptor (beta chain) was found many times. This record comes from a study of regulatory T cells in long-lasting Graves disease. CDR1 and CDR2 (germline): MNHEY, SVGAGI. Deletions cut 0 bases from V and 4 bases from J, with 22 bases between. The CDR3 is 18 residues long. The time point here: newly diagnosed GD, antithyroid drugs for less than 3 months. Construction of the TCR library relied on RNA isolated from PBMCs. HTBI primers from iRepertoire and Arm-PCR of CDR3 regions yielded the TCR beta libraries. TCRdb re-called the multiplex PCR reads through MiXCR, storing one row per CDR3 protein. The sample holds about 500,000 distinct CDR3 sequences, about 12% seen once. These data also featured in a second study, about T cells in Graves' hyperthyroidism and ophthalmopathy. That paper states: Newly diagnosed patients aged 18 to 65 had hyperthyroidism of under 2 months' duration. A set of HTBI primers served as the primers for a first-round RT-PCR of the TCR CDR3.

The chain employs TRBV6-5 and TRBJ2-7, with a tentative D call TRBD2 (5 bases). The input for sequencing was peripheral blood mononuclear cells (PBMCs), taken at new diagnosis, from a patient treated with antithyroid drugs. The TCR sequence derives from a woman in her 30s with Graves disease. This chain's CDR3 is CASSYSIGVAQTRYEQYF. The CDR3 nucleotides are TGTGCCAGCAGTTACTCTATTGGGGTAGCGCAGACAAGATACGAGCAGTACTTC.